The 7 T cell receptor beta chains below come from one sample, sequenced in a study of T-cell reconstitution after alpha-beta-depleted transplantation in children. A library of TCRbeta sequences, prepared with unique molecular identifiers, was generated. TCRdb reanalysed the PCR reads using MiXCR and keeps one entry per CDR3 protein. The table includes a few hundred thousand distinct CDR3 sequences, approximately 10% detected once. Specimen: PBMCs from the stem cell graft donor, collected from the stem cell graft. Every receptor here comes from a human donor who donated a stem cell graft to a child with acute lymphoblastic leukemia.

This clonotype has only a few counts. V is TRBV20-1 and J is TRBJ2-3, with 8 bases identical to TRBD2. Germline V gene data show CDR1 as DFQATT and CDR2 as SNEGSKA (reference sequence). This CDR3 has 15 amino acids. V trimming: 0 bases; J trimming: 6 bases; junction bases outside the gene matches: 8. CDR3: CSARDAGGIGDTQYF. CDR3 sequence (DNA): TGCAGTGCTAGAGATGCGGGGGGCATTGGGGATACGCAGTATTTT.

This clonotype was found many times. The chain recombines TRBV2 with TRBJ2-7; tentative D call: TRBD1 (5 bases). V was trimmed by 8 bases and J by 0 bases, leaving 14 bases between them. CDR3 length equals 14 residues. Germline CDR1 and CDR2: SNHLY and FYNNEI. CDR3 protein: CASRQGSLSYEQYF. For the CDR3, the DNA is TGTGCCAGCCGTCAGGGCAGTCTCTCCTACGAGCAGTACTTC.

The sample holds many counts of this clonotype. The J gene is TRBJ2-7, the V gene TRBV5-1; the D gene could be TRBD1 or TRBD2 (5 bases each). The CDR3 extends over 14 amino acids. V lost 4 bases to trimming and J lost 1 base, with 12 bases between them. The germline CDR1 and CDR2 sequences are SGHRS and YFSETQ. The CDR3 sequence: CASSTRDGSYEQYF. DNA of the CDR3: TGCGCCAGCAGCACCCGGGACGGATCCTACGAGCAGTACTTC.

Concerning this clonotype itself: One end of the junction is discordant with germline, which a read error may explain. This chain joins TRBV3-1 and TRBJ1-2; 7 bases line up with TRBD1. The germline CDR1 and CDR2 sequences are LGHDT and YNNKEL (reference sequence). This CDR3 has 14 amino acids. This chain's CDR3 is CASSRTTGNYSYTF. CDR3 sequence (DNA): TGTGCCAGCAGCCGAACGACAGGGAACTATAGCTACACCTTC.

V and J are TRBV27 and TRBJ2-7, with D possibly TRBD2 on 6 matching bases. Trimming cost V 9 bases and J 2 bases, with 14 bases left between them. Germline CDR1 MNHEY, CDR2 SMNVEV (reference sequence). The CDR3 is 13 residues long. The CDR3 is CASTSGTPYEQYF. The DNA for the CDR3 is TGTGCCAGTACCTCCGGGACTCCCTACGAGCAGTACTTC.

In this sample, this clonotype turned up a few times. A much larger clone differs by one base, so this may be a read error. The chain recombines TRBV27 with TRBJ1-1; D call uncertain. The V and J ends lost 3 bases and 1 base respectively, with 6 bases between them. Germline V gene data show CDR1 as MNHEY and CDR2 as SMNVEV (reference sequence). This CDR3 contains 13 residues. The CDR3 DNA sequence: TGTGCCAGCAGTTTGAGGAAGAACACTGAAGCTTTCTTT. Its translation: CASSLRKNTEAFF.

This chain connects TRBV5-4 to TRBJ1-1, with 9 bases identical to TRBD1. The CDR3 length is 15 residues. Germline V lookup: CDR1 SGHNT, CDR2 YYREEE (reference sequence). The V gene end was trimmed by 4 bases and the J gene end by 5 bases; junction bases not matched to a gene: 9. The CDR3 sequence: CASSTWTGEGTEAFF. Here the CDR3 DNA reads TGTGCCAGCAGCACTTGGACAGGGGAGGGTACTGAAGCTTTCTTT.